Shown below are 24 T cell receptor beta chains from a single sample sequenced in a study of control samples from healthy donors and cancer patients. Method: immunoSEQ multiplex PCR; TCRdb's copy keeps in-frame clones and lacks some. The sample carries about 50,000 clones, around 97% recorded once. Source material: blood. These receptors were taken from a woman in her twenties or thirties in good health.

The chain uses TRBV27 and TRBJ1-1, with a tentative D call TRBD1 (5 bases). In germline, CDR1 is MNHEY, CDR2 SMNVEV (reference sequence). Trimming took off 4 bases at V and 4 bases at J, with 19 bases between the two ends. CDR3 length: 16 residues. CDR3 in amino acids: CASSSFAFIQGTEAFF. In nucleotides, the CDR3 is TGTGCCAGCAGTTCGTTTGCCTTTATTCAGGGCACTGAAGCTTTCTTT.

The J gene is TRBJ1-1, the V gene TRBV6-5, with D perhaps TRBD1 (6 bases). V was clipped by 8 bases and J by 3 bases, with 19 bases between them. This CDR3 spans 15 amino acids. Germline CDR1 is MNHEY and CDR2 is SVGAGI. CDR3 region: CASPDPLGGYTEAFF. The CDR3 DNA reads as TGTGCCAGCCCGGACCCCTTAGGGGGGTACACTGAAGCTTTCTTT.

The chain links TRBV11-1 to TRBJ1-1; D call uncertain. V was cut by 1 base and J by 1 base, with 7 bases left in between. The germline CDR1 and CDR2 sequences are SGHAT and FQDESV (reference sequence). This CDR3 contains 14 residues. The CDR3 region is CASSLEVSNTEAFF. The CDR3 nucleotides read TGTGCCAGCAGCTTAGAGGTTTCGAACACTGAAGCTTTCTTT. The variable domain in full, completed from reference TRBV11-1 and TRBJ1-1, reads EAEVAQSPRYKITEKSQAVAFWCDPISGHATLYWYRQILGQGPELLVQFQDESVVDDSQLPKDRFSAERLKGVDSTLKIQPAELGDSAMYLCASSLEVSNTEAFFGQGTRLTVV.

The rearrangement uses TRBV2 and TRBJ2-3, with a tentative D call TRBD2 (5 bases). Germline loops: CDR1 SNHLY, CDR2 FYNNEI. CDR3 length: 15 amino acids. The V and J ends lost 4 bases and 0 bases respectively, with 11 bases between them. The CDR3, as DNA: TGTGCCAGCAGTGGTTTAGCGACTAGCACAGATACGCAGTATTTT. Translated, it gives CASSGLATSTDTQYF.

The chain recombines TRBV28 with TRBJ2-7; D unresolved. From germline, CDR1 is MDHEN and CDR2 SYDVKM. CDR3 length: 14 residues. Trimming stripped 3 bases from V and 2 bases from J, with 11 bases between. The CDR3 is CASSFDWLTYEQYF. The CDR3, as DNA: TGTGCCAGCAGTTTTGATTGGCTCACCTACGAGCAGTACTTC.

CDR3 residues: CASSRGDSHVYGYTF. DNA for the CDR3: TGTGCCAGCAGCCGTGGGGACAGCCACGTCTATGGCTACACCTTC. The V and J genes are TRBV7-9 and TRBJ1-2, with 7 bases aligning to TRBD1. J gave up 4 bases and V 5 bases, and 10 bases lay outside the gene matches. Per germline, CDR1 SEHNR and CDR2 FQNEAQ (reference sequence). The CDR3 extends over 15 amino acids.

The chain uses TRBV9 and TRBJ2-1, with 7 bases lining up with TRBD2. The CDR3 runs 17 residues. V shed 4 bases, J shed 6 bases, and the junction held 16 bases outside the gene matches. Germline V gene data show CDR1 as SGDLS and CDR2 as YYNGEE. CDR3 sequence (DNA): TGTGCCAGCAGCCCGAACCCCGAGCGGGATTGGATCAATGAGCAGTTCTTC. Translation gives CASSPNPERDWINEQFF.

This clone was observed a single time. This CDR3 reads CASSVGPGLAGDEQFF. CDR3 coding DNA: TGTGCCAGCAGCGTAGGGCCGGGACTAGCGGGAGATGAGCAGTTCTTC. This chain connects TRBV9 to TRBJ2-1; 14 positions match TRBD2. The CDR3 consists of 16 residues. Germline CDR1 is SGDLS and CDR2 is YYNGEE. Germline trimming cut 0 bases from V and 8 bases from J; bases unmatched to any gene: 4.

This sequence joins TRBV18 and TRBJ2-1, with D possibly being TRBD2 (6 bases). CDR1 and CDR2 from the germline V gene are KGHSH and LQKENI. The CDR3 is 14 amino acids. Trimming cost V 3 bases and J 3 bases, with 9 bases left between them. CDR3 in amino acids: CASSPGTLYNEQFF. The DNA of the CDR3 is TGTGCCAGCTCACCTGGGACTCTCTACAATGAGCAGTTCTTC.

This chain connects TRBV7-3 to TRBJ2-3; 7 nucleotides line up with TRBD2. The germline V gene has CDR1 SGHTA and CDR2 FQGTGA. This CDR3 contains 14 residues. The trim removed 3 bases at V and 4 bases at J, leaving 4 bases unmatched. In DNA form, the CDR3 reads TGTGCCAGCAGCTTGGGAGGGAGTTCAGATACGCAGTATTTT. Translated, it gives CASSLGGSSDTQYF. Complete variable domain (other parts from reference TRBV7-3 and TRBJ2-3): GAGVSQTPSNKVTEKGKYVELRCDPISGHTALYWYRQSLGQGPEFLIYFQGTGAADDSGLPNDRFFAVRPEGSVSTLKIQRTERGDSAVYLCASSLGGSSDTQYFGPGTRLTVL.

V gene TRBV9 combines with J gene TRBJ1-1; TRBD1 aligns across 7 bases. The CDR3 runs 17 residues. Germline loops: CDR1 SGDLS, CDR2 YYNGEE. The trim removed 0 bases at V and 0 bases at J, leaving 8 bases unmatched. CDR3 region: CASSVAPTDRMNTEAFF. The CDR3 DNA sequence: TGTGCCAGCAGCGTAGCACCCACGGACAGGATGAACACTGAAGCTTTCTTT.

The chain combines TRBV4-2 with TRBJ2-1; possible D gene TRBD1, 5 bases. CDR3 size: 16 residues. V lost 0 bases and J lost 5, with 14 bases in between. The germline CDR1 and CDR2 sequences are LGHNA and YNFKEQ. The CDR3 nucleotides read TGTGCCAGCAGCCAAGAAGAAGGGGCGCTGAACAATGAGCAGTTCTTC. This translates into CASSQEEGALNNEQFF.

This clone was seen only a few times. The chain joins TRBV18 to TRBJ1-2, with D unclear. The germline gives CDR1 KGHSH, CDR2 LQKENI. The CDR3 is 14 residues long. Trimming cost V 2 bases and J 5 bases, with 12 bases left between them. The CDR3 bases are TGTGCCAGCTCACCAACAGACAACCTATATGGCTACACCTTC. Protein sequence: CASSPTDNLYGYTF.

The rearrangement uses TRBV28 and TRBJ2-1; D is unresolved. CDR1 is MDHEN, CDR2 SYDVKM, per germline. The CDR3 has 11 residues. The V end was cut by 2 bases, the J end by 7 bases, with 3 bases between. The CDR3 protein is CASSLINEQFF. DNA for the CDR3: TGTGCCAGCAGTTTAATTAATGAGCAGTTCTTC.

The chain combines TRBV7-2 with TRBJ2-1; 7 nucleotides match TRBD2. Germline-derived CDR1 and CDR2 are SGHTA and FQGNSA. Unmatched junction bases numbered 3, after V lost 1 base and J lost 0 bases. The CDR3 consists of 16 residues. For the CDR3, the DNA is TGTGCCAGCAGCTTAGTGGGGGGGAGCTCCTACAATGAGCAGTTCTTC. Encoded protein: CASSLVGGSSYNEQFF.

The chain combines TRBV2 with TRBJ2-1; 9 positions agree with TRBD2. The germline V gene encodes CDR1 SNHLY and CDR2 FYNNEI. The CDR3 runs to 14 residues. V gave up 7 bases and J gave up 5 bases; unmatched junction bases: 6. In DNA form, the CDR3 reads TGTGCCAGCACCCTAGCGGGATCGAACAATGAGCAGTTCTTC. Its protein product is CASTLAGSNNEQFF.

V is TRBV7-9 and J is TRBJ2-1; tentative D call: TRBD2 (5 bases). This CDR3 is built from 16 residues. Germline V gene lookup returns CDR1 SEHNR and CDR2 FQNEAQ (reference sequence). V shed 1 base and J shed 6 bases, with 16 bases lying between them. The CDR3 coding sequence is TGTGCCAGCAGCTTAGTTACAGCGGCAGATCCCAATGAGCAGTTCTTC. It yields the protein CASSLVTAADPNEQFF.

The chain is built from TRBV27 and TRBJ2-2; 7 bases are shared with TRBD1. The germline V gene has CDR1 MNHEY and CDR2 SMNVEV (reference sequence). Germline trimming cut 6 bases from V and 6 bases from J; bases unmatched to any gene: 4. This CDR3 is built from 13 residues. The CDR3 reads CASRPGGSGELFF. DNA of the CDR3: TGTGCCAGCAGACCAGGGGGATCCGGGGAGCTGTTTTTT.

The CDR3 nucleotides read TGTGCCAGCAGCGCGGGAGGGTTTGTGGGAGCAGATACGCAGTATTTT. Protein product: CASSAGGFVGADTQYF. The chain couples TRBV9 to TRBJ2-3, with TRBD2 matching 8 bases. The CDR3 has 16 amino acids. V shed 3 bases and J 4 bases; nucleotides not matched to a gene: 10. Germline V gene sequence: CDR1 SGDLS, CDR2 YYNGEE.

The rearrangement uses TRBV5-5 and TRBJ2-5; D ambiguous. Trimming removed 2 bases from V and 0 bases from J, with 5 bases in between. This CDR3 has 13 residues. Germline values: CDR1 SGHKS, CDR2 YYEKEE (reference sequence). CDR3 coding DNA: TGTGCCAGCAGCTTCCCACACCAAGAGACCCAGTACTTC. Amino acids: CASSFPHQETQYF. Full variable domain (rest looked up from reference TRBV5-5 and TRBJ2-5): DAGVTQSPTHLIKTRGQQVTLRCSPISGHKSVSWYQQVLGQGPQFIFQYYEKEERGRGNFPDRFSARQFPNYSSELNVNALLLGDSALYLCASSFPHQETQYFGPGTRLLVL.

DNA for the CDR3: TGTGCCAGTAGTCCTCTCCCGGGACAGGGGGCTGGAAACACCATATATTTT. Translation gives CASSPLPGQGAGNTIYF. The chain joins TRBV19 to TRBJ1-3; TRBD1 agrees at 11 bases. The germline V gene encodes CDR1 LNHDA and CDR2 SQIVND (reference sequence). This CDR3 comprises 17 residues. V gave up 5 bases and J gave up 2 bases; unmatched junction bases: 8.

Points on this clone: The germline gene is not matched at one end of the junction; a read error may be the cause. CDR3 in DNA: TGCGCCAGCAGTTCGGGACTAGCGGGAGGCTTGGTCTTC. This translates into CASSSGLAGGLVF. The chain uses TRBV10-1 and TRBJ2-1; 15 positions match TRBD2. CDR1 is WNHNN and CDR2 is SYGVQD in the germline V gene (reference sequence). The CDR3 runs 13 residues.

The chain uses TRBV7-8 and TRBJ1-1; D might be TRBD1 (5 bases). Germline V gives CDR1 SGHVS, CDR2 FQNEAQ. The CDR3 is 13 amino acids. Trimming left V 7 bases short and J 1 base short, with 10 bases between. CDR3 amino acids: CASIPQGNTEAFF. The CDR3 DNA is TGTGCCAGCATCCCCCAGGGGAACACTGAAGCTTTCTTT.

The gene calls are TRBV6-4 and TRBJ1-2; D gene ambiguous. This CDR3 has 11 amino acids. V lost 4 bases and J 7 bases, leaving 7 bases between the germline ends. Germline V CDR1 and CDR2: MRHNA, SNTAGT. Here the CDR3 DNA reads TGTGCCAGCAGTGGAGGGTTTGGCTACACCTTC. Amino acid sequence: CASSGGFGYTF.